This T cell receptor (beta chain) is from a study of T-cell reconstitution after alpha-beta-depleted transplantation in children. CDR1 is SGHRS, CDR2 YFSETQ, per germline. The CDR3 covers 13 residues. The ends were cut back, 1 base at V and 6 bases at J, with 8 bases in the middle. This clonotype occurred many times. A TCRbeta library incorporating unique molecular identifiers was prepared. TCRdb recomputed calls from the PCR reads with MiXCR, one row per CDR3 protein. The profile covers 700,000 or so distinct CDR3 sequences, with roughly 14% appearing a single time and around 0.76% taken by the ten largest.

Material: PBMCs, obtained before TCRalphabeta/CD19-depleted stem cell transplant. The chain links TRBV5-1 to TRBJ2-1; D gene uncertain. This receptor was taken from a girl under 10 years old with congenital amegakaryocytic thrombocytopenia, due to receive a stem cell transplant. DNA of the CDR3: TGCGCCAGCAGCTTGTTCGTAACCAATGAGCAGTTCTTC. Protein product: CASSLFVTNEQFF.